Given below is one TCR beta chain in context. The CDR3 has 16 amino acids. The junction had 9 bases not matched to a gene; V was cut back by 7 bases and J by 4 bases. Germline CDR1 MDHEN, CDR2 SYDVKM. The entry originates in a study of CD8 T cells in Susac syndrome. TEMRA cells were enriched by FACS, while CD8+ and CD4+ T cells were obtained through a negative isolation that was performed magnetically. RNA, at about 0.45 to 1 ug, was reverse transcribed with random hexamers. Amplification of TCR beta CDR3 spanned 54 Vbeta and 13 Jbeta via immunoSEQ multiplex PCR. TCRdb analysed the immunoSEQ multiplex PCR reads with MiXCR anew, one entry per CDR3 protein. Of 100,000 to 150,000 distinct CDR3 sequences listed, about 95% are singletons.

The TCR sequence derives from a human donor in good health. The sample comprised CD4+ T cells from PBMCs. The chain carries TRBV28 and TRBJ2-3; the match to TRBD2 covers 12 bases. The CDR3 loop reads CASISLAGGGADTQYF. In DNA form, the CDR3 reads TGTGCCAGCATCAGTCTAGCGGGAGGGGGCGCAGATACGCAGTATTTT. The variable domain in full, completed from reference TRBV28 and TRBJ2-3, reads DVKVTQSSRYLVKRTGEKVFLECVQDMDHENMFWYRQDPGLGLRLIYFSYDVKMKEKGDIPEGYSVSREKKERFSLILESASTNQTSMYLCASISLAGGGADTQYFGPGTRLTVL.